The 2 T cell receptor beta chains below all came from one sample that was sequenced in a study of cytomegalovirus exposure and HLA in healthy donors. The PCR contained 60 Vbeta and 13 Jbeta primers. Profiling relied on immunoSEQ multiplex PCR, and the TCRdb table lists in-frame clones only, not all of them. The sample includes 99,000 or so clones, approximately 80% of them seen just once. Sequenced input: PBMCs. The receptor source for this set is a female donor in good health and CMV-seropositive.

This clone was detected only a few times. The chain carries TRBV7-9 and TRBJ2-7, with D possibly TRBD1 on 5 matching bases. CDR1 is SEHNR, CDR2 FQNEAQ, per germline (reference sequence). V lost 2 bases to trimming and J lost 5 bases, with 13 bases between them. The length of the CDR3 is 14 residues. CDR3 nucleotide sequence: TGTGCCAGCAGCTTAACCAGGGTTAGGAACGAGCAGTACTTC. Protein sequence: CASSLTRVRNEQYF.

This chain uses TRBV5-1 with TRBJ1-1; TRBD1 aligns across 12 bases. Losses at the gene ends were 5 bases for V and 1 base for J; bases not matched to a gene: 15. Germline V lookup: CDR1 SGHRS, CDR2 YFSETQ. CDR3 length: 19 amino acids. The chain's CDR3 is CASRSGTGGLNTKNTEAFF. The CDR3 coding sequence is TGCGCCAGCAGATCCGGGACAGGGGGCCTCAATACGAAGAACACTGAAGCTTTCTTT.